The entry below describes one T cell receptor beta chain. Its specificity is not known. One heparinised blood draw averaging approximately 100 mL was given by each donor. The data stem from a study of beta chain features in type 1 diabetes. General study findings and limits: Within patients, naive, central memory and Treg TCRB repertoires seemed more similar than within healthy donors.

Reverse transcription of all isolated RNA meant that expressed TCRB transcripts were sequenced. Here immunoSEQ multiplex PCR was the method, and the copy in TCRdb shows in-frame clones only, minus some. The sample lists 130,000 to 150,000 clones, 6% to 7.5% occurring once. Input material: central memory CD4+ T cells from blood. This clonotype was sampled from a woman in her 30s in good health.

In DNA form, the CDR3 reads TGTGCCACCAGCAGAGATCCTGGGACAGGGGGCACAGATACGCAGTATTTT. This gives the protein CATSRDPGTGGTDTQYF. This chain joins TRBV15 and TRBJ2-3, with 10 positions matching TRBD1. The CDR3 sequence is 17 residues long. The V segment lost 0 bases and the J segment 1 base; nucleotides outside the gene matches: 4. Germline V gene data show CDR1 as LNHNV and CDR2 as YYDKDF (reference sequence).